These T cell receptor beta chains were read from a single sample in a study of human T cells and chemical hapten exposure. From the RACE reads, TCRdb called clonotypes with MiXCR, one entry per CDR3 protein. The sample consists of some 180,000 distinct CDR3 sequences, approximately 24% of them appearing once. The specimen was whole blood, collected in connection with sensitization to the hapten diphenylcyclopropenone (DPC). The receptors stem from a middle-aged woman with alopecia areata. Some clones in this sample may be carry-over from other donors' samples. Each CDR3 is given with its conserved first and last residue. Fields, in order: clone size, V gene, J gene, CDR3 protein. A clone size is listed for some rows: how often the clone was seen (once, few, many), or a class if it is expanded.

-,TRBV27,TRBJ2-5,CASSLLELAGGVTQYF
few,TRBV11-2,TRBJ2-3,CASSFYRGGADTQYF
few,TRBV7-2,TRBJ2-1,CASSLDRGGGNEQFF
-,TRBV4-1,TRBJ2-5,CASSQTGVGETQYF
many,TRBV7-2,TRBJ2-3,CASGTDPDTQYF
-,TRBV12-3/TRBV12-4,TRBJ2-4,CASTTGTGVSLAKNIQYF
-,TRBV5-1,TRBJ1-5,CASSLEGEGPQPQHF
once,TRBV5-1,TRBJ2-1,CASSPNLDRGIQFF
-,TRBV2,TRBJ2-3,CASRLGLAYPDTQYF
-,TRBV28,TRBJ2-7,CASSDWERGDEQYF
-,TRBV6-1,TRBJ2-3,CASRGTSGNTDTQYF
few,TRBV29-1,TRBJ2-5,CSVAPEGETQYF
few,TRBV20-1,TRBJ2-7,CSSPGQGSSYEQYF
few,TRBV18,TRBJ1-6,CASSPAGGDSPLHF
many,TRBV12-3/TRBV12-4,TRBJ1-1,CASSLRQGWPEAFF
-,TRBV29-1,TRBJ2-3,CSVEEVGLAPDTQYF
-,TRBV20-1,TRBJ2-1,CSASVMRQFF
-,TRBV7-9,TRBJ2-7,CASSILAGVPYEQYF
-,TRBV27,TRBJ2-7,CASARRGGGEQYF
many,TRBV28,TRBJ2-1,CASTKRVATGNNEQFF
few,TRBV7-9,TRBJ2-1,CAPGTSNVEFF
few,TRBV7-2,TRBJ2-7,CASSLSRNSYEQYF
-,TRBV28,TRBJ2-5,CASSLAGGQETQYF
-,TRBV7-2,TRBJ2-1,CASSLGRSHNEQFF
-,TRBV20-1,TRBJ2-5,CSAFGQAETQYF
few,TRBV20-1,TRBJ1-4,CSARSVNTNEKLFF
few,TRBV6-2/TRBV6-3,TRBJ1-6,CASSYSGRYNSPLHF
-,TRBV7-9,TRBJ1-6,CASSLPTGRTSPLHF
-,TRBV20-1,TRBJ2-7,CSAGRLAGGNYEQYF
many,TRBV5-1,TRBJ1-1,CASSARQEVTEAFF
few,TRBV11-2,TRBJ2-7,CASSLDRVNEQYF
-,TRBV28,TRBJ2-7,CASSSPDRPGGYEQYF
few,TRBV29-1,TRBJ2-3,CSVAGSGRGADTQYF
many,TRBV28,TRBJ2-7,CASSLSMGLGSLGNEQYF
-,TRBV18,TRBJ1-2,CASSLDRLQIHGYTF
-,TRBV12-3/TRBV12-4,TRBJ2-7,CASRRPSGYEQYF
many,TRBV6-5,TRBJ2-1,CASTRFSGSSNEQFF
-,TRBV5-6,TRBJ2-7,CASRKADRSHEQYF
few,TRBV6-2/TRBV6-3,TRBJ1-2,CASSRGQGYGYTF
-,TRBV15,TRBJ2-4,CATSGRTGSINIQYF
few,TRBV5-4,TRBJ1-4,CASSLIGDEKLFF
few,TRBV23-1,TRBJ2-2,CASSQSRDWDRRPIGELFF
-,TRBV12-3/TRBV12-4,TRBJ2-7,CASSFVGAHEQYF
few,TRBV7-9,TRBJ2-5,CASSLVGRIFETQYF
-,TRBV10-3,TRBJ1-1,CVASSSGSNTEAFF
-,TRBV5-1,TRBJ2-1,CASISGTSFGNEQFF
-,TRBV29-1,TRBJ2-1,CSSKAGGLDEQFF
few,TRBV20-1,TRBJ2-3,CSARAAGALLDTQYF
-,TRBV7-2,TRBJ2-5,CASSSRRGGGLEQETQYF
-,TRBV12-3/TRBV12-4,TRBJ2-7,CASSHIYYEQYF
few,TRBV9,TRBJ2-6,CASSGAWGANVLTF
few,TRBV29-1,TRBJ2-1,CSVVPRSPRGDNEQFF
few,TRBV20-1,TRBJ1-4,CSARPNNEKLFF
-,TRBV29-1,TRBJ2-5,CSAIGAQETQYF
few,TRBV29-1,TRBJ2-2,CSVEGGFTGELFF
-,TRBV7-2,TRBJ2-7,CASSQAGLEQYF
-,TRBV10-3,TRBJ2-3,CASGEGGQGDTQYF
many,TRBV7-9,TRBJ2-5,CASSLGLAGASETQYF
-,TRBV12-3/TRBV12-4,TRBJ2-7,CASSFLRYEQYF
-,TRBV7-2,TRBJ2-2,CASSLMGAGELFF